The 32 T cell receptor beta chains below were found in one sample sequenced in a study of radiotherapy plus CTLA-4 blockade in lung cancer. Assay: immunoSEQ multiplex PCR; the TCRdb copy retains only in-frame clones and omits some. The sample comprises about 40,000 clones, approximately 75% of which are singletons, and 20% to 30% rests with the top ten. The sample was peripheral blood, taken from a patient treated with radiotherapy plus ipilimumab. The source of these receptors is a human donor with non-small cell lung cancer that progressed on radiotherapy plus ipilimumab.

In this sample, this clone is medium-sized. The chain employs TRBV9 and TRBJ1-2, with a tentative D call TRBD1 (6 bases). Between the trimmed V and J ends, which lost 4 bases and 8 bases, there was a span of 24 bases. Germline assignment: CDR1 SGDLS and CDR2 YYNGEE. The CDR3 has 16 amino acids. This CDR3 reads CASSSRVGTRAWGYTF. The CDR3 nucleotides read TGTGCCAGCAGCTCACGAGTAGGGACACGAGCCTGGGGCTACACCTTC.

This clone was detected a few times. CDR3 in amino acids: CASSYRGFTGELFF. CDR3 bases: TGTGCCAGCAGTTACAGAGGGTTTACCGGGGAGCTGTTTTTT. The chain carries TRBV6-5 and TRBJ2-2; possibly TRBD2 for D (5 bases). The CDR3 runs 14 residues. Germline V gene lookup returns CDR1 MNHEY and CDR2 SVGAGI. With 2 bases removed from V and 5 bases from J, the gap between germline ends came to 9 bases.

The rearrangement links TRBV4-1 to TRBJ1-1; 7 nucleotides agree with TRBD1. The length of the CDR3 is 16 residues. V dropped 7 bases and J dropped 1; count of bases not matched to a gene: 12. Per germline, CDR1 MGHRA and CDR2 YSYEKL. The CDR3 sequence is CASTPLTGRGNTEAFF. CDR3 nucleotide sequence: TGCGCCAGCACCCCGTTGACAGGGCGAGGGAACACTGAAGCTTTCTTT.

This clone was counted a single time. This chain uses TRBV19 with TRBJ1-1; the D is unclear. V lost 8 bases and J 4 bases, leaving 8 bases between the germline ends. The V gene's germline CDR1 is LNHDA and CDR2 SQIVND (reference sequence). The CDR3 is 11 amino acids. The CDR3 coding sequence is TGTGCCAGTTATCAGTCCACTGAAGCTTTCTTT. Residues: CASYQSTEAFF.

V is TRBV11-2 and J is TRBJ1-5; no reliable D call. V shed 5 bases and J shed 6 bases, with 8 bases lying between them. CDR3 length equals 12 residues. The germline V gene encodes CDR1 SGHAT and CDR2 FQNNGV. CDR3 amino acids: CASSRSGQPQHF. The CDR3 nucleotides read TGTGCCAGCAGCAGATCGGGTCAGCCCCAGCATTTT.

The V and J genes are TRBV19 and TRBJ2-1; 7 bases map to TRBD2. This CDR3 is 16 amino acids long. Germline V lookup: CDR1 LNHDA, CDR2 SQIVND (reference sequence). Trimming at V came to 3 bases and at J to 0 bases, leaving 5 bases not matched to a gene. This chain's CDR3 is CASSMGGTLSYNEQFF. The CDR3, as DNA: TGTGCCAGTAGTATGGGAGGGACCCTCTCCTACAATGAGCAGTTCTTC.

The chain recombines TRBV6-1 with TRBJ1-6; D not resolved. Germline CDR1 MNHNS, CDR2 SASEGT. This CDR3 has 16 amino acids. The V end was cut by 1 base, the J end by 6 bases, with 13 bases between. The CDR3 reads CASSEGSPIGNSPLHF. The CDR3 DNA sequence: TGTGCCAGCAGTGAAGGCTCACCGATCGGTAATTCACCCCTCCACTTT.

V and J are TRBV7-2 and TRBJ2-1, with TRBD2 matching over 13 bases. Germline CDR1 reads SGHTA; CDR2 reads FQGNSA. The CDR3 is 16 residues long. V gave up 2 bases and J gave up 7 bases; unmatched junction bases: 5. CDR3 DNA sequence: TGTGCCAGCAGCTTATCTACTAGCGGGGGGGCGAATGAGCAGTTCTTC. Its translation is CASSLSTSGGANEQFF.

V usage is TRBV4-1 and J usage is TRBJ1-1; TRBD1 matches at 10 bases. This CDR3 has 15 amino acids. Germline V gene sequence: CDR1 MGHRA, CDR2 YSYEKL. The V gene end was trimmed by 1 base and the J gene end by 4 bases; junction bases not matched to a gene: 3. The CDR3: CASSQGGQGGTEAFF. DNA of the CDR3: TGCGCCAGCAGCCAAGGTGGACAGGGGGGCACTGAAGCTTTCTTT.

The chain uses TRBV9 and TRBJ1-5, with 9 bases matching TRBD1. In germline, CDR1 is SGDLS, CDR2 YYNGEE. The CDR3 length is 15 residues. V was pared by 5 bases and J by 2 bases, with 5 bases of the junction left unmatched. In nucleotides, the CDR3 is TGTGCCAGCAGTGAACAGGGGGCTGGCAATCAGCCCCAGCATTTT. Its translation is CASSEQGAGNQPQHF.

The gene calls are TRBV5-4 and TRBJ1-1; D not resolved. Germline assignment: CDR1 SGHNT and CDR2 YYREEE (reference sequence). The CDR3 consists of 16 residues. V shed 0 bases and J shed 5 bases, with 17 bases lying between them. The CDR3 nucleotides read TGTGCCAGCAGCTTGGGTGCTCGGGGTAAGACTACTGAAGCTTTCTTT. Translating it yields CASSLGARGKTTEAFF.

The table lists this clone with a few counts. J is TRBJ2-1 and V is TRBV11-2, with TRBD2 identical over 11 bases. This CDR3 comprises 17 residues. V lost 4 bases and J lost 8; bases outside the gene matches: 13. Germline CDR1 is SGHAT and CDR2 is FQNNGV. CDR3 region: CASSYAAVAGGPDEQFF. The CDR3 DNA reads TGTGCCAGCAGCTACGCCGCTGTAGCGGGGGGGCCGGATGAGCAGTTCTTC.

Within the sample, this clone is medium-sized. J is TRBJ2-7 and V is TRBV4-3; no reliable D call. Germline V gene data show CDR1 as LGHNA and CDR2 as YSLEER. The CDR3 runs 15 residues. V was shortened by 0 bases and J by 0 bases, with 9 bases between the two germline ends. The CDR3 is CASSQDMGSSYEQYF. The CDR3 DNA sequence: TGCGCCAGCAGCCAAGATATGGGCAGCTCCTACGAGCAGTACTTC.

The genes are TRBV6-6 and TRBJ1-3; tentatively, D is TRBD1 (5 bases). CDR3 length equals 15 residues. Between the trimmed V and J ends, which lost 5 bases and 2 bases, there was a span of 13 bases. Per the germline V gene, CDR1 is MNHNY and CDR2 is SVGAGI (reference sequence). This chain's CDR3 is CASSERGFPGNTIYF. The CDR3 nucleotides are TGTGCCAGCAGTGAGCGGGGCTTCCCTGGAAACACCATATATTTT.

This sequence joins TRBV5-1 and TRBJ1-1, with 8 positions matching TRBD1. This CDR3 spans 17 amino acids. V was pared by 2 bases and J by 4 bases, with 13 bases of the junction left unmatched. Germline V lookup: CDR1 SGHRS, CDR2 YFSETQ. The CDR3, as DNA: TGCGCCAGCAGCTTTGGACCACAGGGGGTGTGGGCCACTGAAGCTTTCTTT. Protein: CASSFGPQGVWATEAFF.

This clone was seen only once. The V and J genes are TRBV11-2 and TRBJ2-7, with TRBD2 matching 12 bases. V lost 5 bases to trimming and J lost 2 bases; unmatched junction nucleotides: 13. Germline loops: CDR1 SGHAT, CDR2 FQNNGV. This CDR3 region has 18 residues. The CDR3 here is CASSLGELAGGIAYEQYF. The CDR3 DNA is TGTGCCAGCAGCCTGGGGGAACTAGCGGGGGGCATCGCCTACGAGCAGTACTTC.

The chain links TRBV7-2 to TRBJ1-2; D gene unclear. The CDR3 is made up of 14 amino acids. Trimming took off 5 bases at V and 3 bases at J, with 13 bases between the two ends. Germline V gives CDR1 SGHTA, CDR2 FQGNSA. CDR3 in DNA: TGTGCCAGCAGCACGCAGATGGGCTACTATGGCTACACCTTC. Translating it yields CASSTQMGYYGYTF.

The chain couples TRBV5-1 to TRBJ2-5, with D possibly matching TRBD2 (6 bases). V shed 3 bases and J shed 5 bases, with 11 bases lying between them. The germline gives CDR1 SGHRS, CDR2 YFSETQ. This CDR3 spans 13 amino acids. CDR3 bases: TGCGCCAGCAGCTCAATTGGGGGGGAGACCCAGTACTTC. Encoded protein: CASSSIGGETQYF. Based on the CDR3 plus reference TRBV5-1 and TRBJ2-5, the full variable domain is KAGVTQTPRYLIKTRGQQVTLSCSPISGHRSVSWYQQTPGQGLQFLFEYFSETQRNKGNFPGRFSGRQFSNSRSEMNVSTLELGDSALYLCASSSIGGETQYFGPGTRLLVL.

The chain is built from TRBV19 and TRBJ2-7; D remains ambiguous. CDR3 length: 11 residues. Trimming stripped 8 bases from V and 2 bases from J, with 7 bases between. Germline CDR1 LNHDA, CDR2 SQIVND (reference sequence). DNA of the CDR3: TGTGCCAGTGGTACCGCCTACGAGCAGTACTTC. It encodes CASGTAYEQYF.

V is TRBV6-1 and J is TRBJ1-2; 7 bases match TRBD1. The germline CDR1 and CDR2 sequences are MNHNS and SASEGT. Germline trimming cut 7 bases from V and 4 bases from J; bases unmatched to any gene: 9. The CDR3 spans 14 residues. The CDR3 sequence: CASNLRGLVYGYTF. CDR3 DNA sequence: TGTGCCAGCAATCTCAGGGGGTTGGTCTATGGCTACACCTTC.

Remarks on this clone: Compared with germline, one end of the junction differs, possibly owing to a read error. The J gene is TRBJ2-1, the V gene TRBV7-7; D is uncertain. Germline V CDR1 and CDR2: SSHAT, FNYEAQ (reference sequence). This CDR3 region has 13 residues. DNA of the CDR3: TGTGCTAGCAGCACACGTCTAGGCAATGAGCAGTTCTTC. Translation gives CASSTRLGNEQFF.

This clone was picked up one time. The chain couples TRBV5-1 to TRBJ2-3, with 7 bases matching TRBD2. Germline V gives CDR1 SGHRS, CDR2 YFSETQ. The CDR3 spans 15 residues. V shed 2 bases, J shed 2 bases, and the junction held 5 bases outside the gene matches. The CDR3 loop reads CASSLPGGTTDTQYF. DNA of the CDR3: TGCGCCAGCAGCTTACCGGGGGGAACCACAGATACGCAGTATTTT.

The chain uses TRBV5-5 and TRBJ2-1; TRBD1 matches 8 bases. This CDR3 has 15 residues. Trimming cost V 6 bases and J 4 bases; bases outside gene matches: 9. CDR1 is SGHKS and CDR2 is YYEKEE in the germline V gene (reference sequence). The CDR3 here is CASNKPGTGYNEQFF. The DNA for the CDR3 is TGTGCCAGCAACAAGCCCGGGACAGGATACAATGAGCAGTTCTTC.

This clone has only one observation. This chain joins TRBV10-2 and TRBJ2-2; 7 bases agree with TRBD1. The CDR3 has 12 amino acids. V was pared by 5 bases and J by 6 bases, with 0 bases of the junction left unmatched. Germline V lookup: CDR1 WSHSY, CDR2 SAAADI. The chain's CDR3 is CASSTGAGELFF. CDR3 DNA sequence: TGCGCCAGCAGTACAGGGGCCGGGGAGCTGTTTTTT.

The chain is built from TRBV11-2 and TRBJ1-2; a possible D gene is TRBD1 (6 bases). Deletions cut 7 bases from V and 8 bases from J, with 17 bases between. CDR3 length: 13 residues. CDR1 and CDR2 from the germline V gene are SGHAT and FQNNGV. CDR3 protein: CASTLDRRWGYTF. CDR3 sequence (DNA): TGTGCCAGCACCCTAGACAGGCGTTGGGGCTACACCTTC.

V is TRBV5-1 and J is TRBJ1-1, with D maybe TRBD1 (5 bases). Germline V gene lookup returns CDR1 SGHRS and CDR2 YFSETQ. This CDR3 has 17 amino acids. V was clipped by 4 bases and J by 0 bases, with 19 bases between them. The CDR3 bases are TGCGCCAGCAGCCGGGGCGGGAGCCAAACTTTGAACACTGAAGCTTTCTTT. This translates into CASSRGGSQTLNTEAFF.

This clone was counted between two and nine times. This chain links TRBV5-1 with TRBJ1-1; D possibly corresponds to TRBD1 (6 bases). The CDR3 extends over 16 amino acids. Germline V gene lookup returns CDR1 SGHRS and CDR2 YFSETQ. V was trimmed by 0 bases and J by 9 bases, leaving 21 bases between them. CDR3 amino acids: CASSLGPQGSGSQAFF. The CDR3 DNA reads TGCGCCAGCAGCTTGGGTCCCCAGGGGAGTGGATCCCAAGCTTTCTTT.

The CDR3 DNA reads as TGTGCCAGCACACTAGTTGGTGATACGCAGTATTTT. Its protein product is CASTLVGDTQYF. The chain is built from TRBV2 and TRBJ2-3, with a weak D call TRBD2 (5 bases). The germline CDR1 and CDR2 sequences are SNHLY and FYNNEI. The CDR3 loop spans 12 amino acids. Trimming pared 7 bases from V and 6 bases from J, leaving 11 bases between.

The chain carries TRBV7-3 and TRBJ1-2, with TRBD1 matching over 7 bases. CDR1 and CDR2 (germline): SGHTA, FQGTGA. V dropped 3 bases and J dropped 8; count of bases not matched to a gene: 9. The CDR3 length is 14 residues. The CDR3 here is CASSFDSLGGGYTF. As DNA, the CDR3 is TGTGCCAGCAGCTTTGACAGCCTAGGGGGCGGCTACACCTTC.

The chain joins TRBV9 to TRBJ2-5; D may be TRBD2 (6 bases). Trimming shortened V by 2 bases and J by 1 base, and 6 bases separated the two germline ends. The CDR3 consists of 13 residues. Germline V gives CDR1 SGDLS, CDR2 YYNGEE. The CDR3 DNA sequence: TGTGCCAGCAGCGTCGGGGGCCAAGAGACCCAGTACTTC. Its translation: CASSVGGQETQYF.

The V call is TRBV18, the J call TRBJ1-1; D possibly corresponds to TRBD1 (6 bases). V was cut by 6 bases and J by 4 bases, with 9 bases left in between. The germline CDR1 and CDR2 sequences are KGHSH and LQKENI. The CDR3 consists of 12 residues. CDR3 nucleotides: TGTGCCAGCTCTCCGACAGGCACTGAAGCTTTCTTT. It specifies CASSPTGTEAFF. Variable domain in full (rest from reference TRBV18 and TRBJ1-1): NAGVMQNPRHLVRRRGQEARLRCSPMKGHSHVYWYRQLPEEGLKFMVYLQKENIIDESGMPKERFSAEFPKEGPSILRIQQVVRGDSAAYFCASSPTGTEAFFGQGTRLTVV.

The sample holds many counts of this clone. In DNA, the CDR3 is TGTGCCAGCAGCCCCGGGACAGGGGGCTCCTACGAGCAGTACTTC. Protein: CASSPGTGGSYEQYF. The chain uses TRBV11-2 and TRBJ2-7; TRBD1 aligns across 11 bases. Germline trimming cut 5 bases from V and 0 bases from J; bases unmatched to any gene: 3. Per the germline V gene, CDR1 is SGHAT and CDR2 is FQNNGV. This CDR3 has 15 residues.